What follows are 23 T cell receptor beta chains derived from one specimen sequenced in a study of CXCR3-negative and CXCR3-positive naive CD8 T cells. With UMI labels, 5' RACE was used to prepare the TRB cDNA libraries. TCRdb reprocessed the 5' RACE reads and keeps a single row for each CDR3 protein, giving no DNA. This listing includes approximately 60,000 distinct CDR3 sequences. Input material: memory CD8+ T cells from blood. The source of these receptors is a human donor in good health. Some clones in this sample may be carry-over from other donors' samples.

V is TRBV7-8 and J is TRBJ1-3. Germline-derived CDR1 and CDR2 are SGHVS and FQNEAQ. This CDR3 is 13 amino acids long. CDR3: CASNPGSGNTIYF.

The chain links TRBV4-3 to TRBJ2-5; TCRdb returns TRBD2, unconfirmable since there is no DNA. CDR3 length equals 15 residues. Germline V CDR1 and CDR2: LGHNA, YSLEER. The CDR3 region is CASSLERGAQETQYF.

The chain employs TRBV5-5 and TRBJ2-1; the TCRdb D gene call, TRBD1, has no DNA to confirm it. The germline CDR1 and CDR2 sequences are SGHKS and YYEKEE (reference sequence). The CDR3 spans 16 residues. Here the CDR3 reads CASSLAAGQDGNEQFF.

The chain combines TRBV28 with TRBJ2-5. The CDR3 contains 15 residues. Germline V lookup: CDR1 MDHEN, CDR2 SYDVKM. The chain's CDR3 is CASSPPRRSKETQYF.

The CDR3 loop is CATSDTRTSGRNEQFF. The gene calls are TRBV24-1 and TRBJ2-1; there is no DNA to check the TCRdb D call of TRBD2. Germline V CDR1 and CDR2: KGHDR, SFDVKD. The CDR3 contains 16 residues.

The rearrangement joins TRBV29-1 to TRBJ2-1. CDR1 is SQVTM and CDR2 is ANQGSEA in the germline V gene. The CDR3 loop spans 13 amino acids. CDR3 sequence: CSVDMGSTNEQFF.

This rearrangement joins TRBV7-3 to TRBJ1-1. The CDR3 spans 13 residues. CDR1 and CDR2 (germline): SGHTA, FQGTGA. CDR3: CASSLWGSTEAFF.

V gene TRBV7-8 combines with J gene TRBJ2-1; TCRdb names TRBD2, which stays unverified in the absence of DNA. The CDR3 totals 15 residues. Germline V gives CDR1 SGHVS, CDR2 FQNEAQ. CDR3: CASSWVGPPGDEQFF.

V gene TRBV20-1 combines with J gene TRBJ2-1; there is no DNA to check the TCRdb D call of TRBD1. Looked up from germline, CDR1 is DFQATT and CDR2 is SNEGSKA (reference sequence). This CDR3 region has 17 residues. CDR3 amino acids: CSARDPHGGRHYNEQFF.

J is TRBJ1-4 and V is TRBV14; there is no DNA to check the TCRdb D call of TRBD1. CDR3 length equals 17 residues. CDR1 is SGHDN and CDR2 is FVKESK in the germline V gene. The CDR3 sequence: CASSQGLAGGSHEKLFF. Together with reference TRBV14 and TRBJ1-4, the CDR3 gives the full variable domain: EAGVTQFPSHSVIEKGQTVTLRCDPISGHDNLYWYRRVMGKEIKFLLHFVKESKQDESGMPNNRFLAERTGGTYSTLKVQPAELEDSGVYFCASSQGLAGGSHEKLFFGSGTQLSVL.

J is TRBJ2-1 and V is TRBV7-8; absent DNA, TCRdb's TRBD2 call cannot be checked. CDR1 is SGHVS and CDR2 is FQNEAQ in the germline V gene. This CDR3 region has 14 residues. The CDR3 loop reads CASSPTSGYNEQFF.

The J gene is TRBJ2-7, the V gene TRBV3-1; TCRdb's D gene call, TRBD1, goes unchecked for lack of DNA. The CDR3 is 15 amino acids. CDR1 and CDR2 from the germline V gene are LGHDT and YNNKEL (reference sequence). The CDR3 loop reads CASRPSGTGYDEQYF.

The chain combines TRBV20-1 with TRBJ1-2; TCRdb outputs TRBD1, but without DNA this stays unchecked. The CDR3 spans 15 residues. The germline V gene encodes CDR1 DFQATT and CDR2 SNEGSKA (reference sequence). CDR3 protein: CSARDHSQGNYGYTF.

The genes are TRBV5-1 and TRBJ1-4; TCRdb lists TRBD1, though no DNA is available to test this call. This CDR3 is 15 amino acids long. Germline V gene lookup returns CDR1 SGHRS and CDR2 YFSETQ. This CDR3 reads CASSLFGRENEKLFF.

CDR3 sequence reads: CSVVDGYSLHF. V is TRBV29-1 and J is TRBJ1-6. The CDR3 length is 11 residues. Germline lookup yields CDR1 SQVTM and CDR2 ANQGSEA.

This sequence joins TRBV9 and TRBJ2-7; TCRdb's D gene call, TRBD2, goes unchecked for lack of DNA. CDR1 SGDLS and CDR2 YYNGEE come from the germline V gene. The CDR3 is made up of 17 amino acids. The CDR3 sequence: CASSRKAIAGGPYEQYF.

This chain's CDR3 is CASSDPGYTGYEQYF. The J gene is TRBJ2-7, the V gene TRBV6-1; the TCRdb call, TRBD1, lacks DNA for checking. Looked up from germline, CDR1 is MNHNS and CDR2 is SASEGT. This CDR3 contains 15 residues.

The gene calls are TRBV7-9 and TRBJ1-1. The CDR3 runs to 14 residues. The germline CDR1 and CDR2 sequences are SEHNR and FQNEAQ (reference sequence). CDR3 loop: CASSLALGGAEAFF.

The rearrangement links TRBV7-9 to TRBJ1-1; TCRdb's D gene call, TRBD1, goes unchecked for lack of DNA. The V gene's germline CDR1 is SEHNR and CDR2 FQNEAQ (reference sequence). The CDR3 totals 16 residues. The CDR3 here is CASSPPMRVVGTEAFF.

This sequence joins TRBV7-9 and TRBJ2-1. The CDR3 covers 15 residues. Germline CDR1 is SEHNR and CDR2 is FQNEAQ (reference sequence). This CDR3 is CASSPSGSSYNEHFF.

V gene TRBV20-1 combines with J gene TRBJ1-6; TCRdb gives TRBD1 as the D gene, but with no DNA this cannot be confirmed. The CDR3 spans 17 residues. Germline assignment: CDR1 DFQATT and CDR2 SNEGSKA (reference sequence). The chain's CDR3 is CSARDIPGQGSNSPLHF.

Here the CDR3 reads CASSEGTGRTEAFF. The V gene is TRBV9, the J gene TRBJ1-1; without DNA, the TCRdb call of TRBD1 cannot be checked. This CDR3 region has 14 residues. CDR1 and CDR2 from the germline V gene are SGDLS and YYNGEE.

The V and J genes are TRBV13 and TRBJ1-1. Germline V CDR1 and CDR2: PRHDT, FYEKMQ (reference sequence). The CDR3 totals 13 residues. Here the CDR3 reads CASSPQMNTEAFF.